The 5 T cell receptor beta chains presented below share a single source sample, sequenced in a study of shared clonotypes between healthy human individuals. Profiling relied on immunoSEQ multiplex PCR, and the TCRdb table lists in-frame clones only, not all of them. The sample holds 2 million to 2.5 million clones, approximately 94% seen once. The sample taken for sequencing was naive CD4+ T cells sorted from blood. This sample's subset: CD45RA+ positively selected. The receptors shown here come from a young man in good health.

CDR3 sequence: CASSWGQGSLEQYF. In DNA, the CDR3 is TGTGCCAGCAGCTGGGGGCAGGGAAGCCTCGAACAGTACTTC. The V gene is TRBV5-5, the J gene TRBJ2-7, with D possibly being TRBD1 (6 bases). The CDR3 runs 14 residues. The germline V and J ends were trimmed by 3 bases and 10 bases, with 20 bases remaining between them. Germline V CDR1 and CDR2: SGHKS, YYEKEE (reference sequence).

This clone was recorded only once. The rearrangement links TRBV6-6 to TRBJ2-7; TRBD1 aligns across 7 bases. Germline V lookup: CDR1 MNHNY, CDR2 SVGAGI (reference sequence). The V gene end was trimmed by 7 bases and the J gene end by 6 bases; junction bases not matched to a gene: 9. The CDR3 is 13 amino acids. The CDR3: CASKQTGDSEQYF. Here the CDR3 DNA reads TGTGCCAGCAAACAAACAGGGGACAGCGAGCAGTACTTC.

J is TRBJ2-7 and V is TRBV13, with D possibly TRBD2 on 6 matching bases. The germline CDR1 and CDR2 sequences are PRHDT and FYEKMQ (reference sequence). The CDR3 extends over 14 amino acids. Trimming left V 5 bases short and J 6 bases short, with 17 bases between. As DNA, the CDR3 is TGTGCCAGCAGCGCCCGACTAGGAAGGTCCGAGCAGTACTTC. Protein: CASSARLGRSEQYF.

This chain connects TRBV19 to TRBJ2-3; 13 bases match TRBD2. Trimming removed 5 bases from V and 10 bases from J; junction bases left unmatched: 9. The CDR3 loop spans 15 amino acids. CDR1 LNHDA and CDR2 SQIVND come from the germline V gene (reference sequence). CDR3 DNA: TGTGCCAGTAGTTCTACTAGCGGGGGGGGCCGGGCGCAGTATTTT. Amino acids: CASSSTSGGGRAQYF.

The chain joins TRBV9 to TRBJ2-5; D may be TRBD1 or TRBD2 (6 bases each). CDR3 length: 16 residues. Germline loops: CDR1 SGDLS, CDR2 YYNGEE. The germline V and J ends were trimmed by 0 bases and 4 bases, with 16 bases remaining between them. CDR3 nucleotide sequence: TGTGCCAGCAGCGTAGGTAGGGGCAGGGGAGGAGAGACCCAGTACTTC. Residues: CASSVGRGRGGETQYF.